This T cell receptor beta chain was retrieved from a study of T-cell memory formation after mild COVID-19. Study summary: Each donor largely had its own TCR clusters.

The 5'RACE method, run with constant-segment primers, produced TCR alpha and TCR beta cDNA libraries (carrying sample barcodes and UMIs). TCRdb recomputed calls from the 5' RACE reads with MiXCR, one row per CDR3 protein. The sample includes 400,000 to 500,000 distinct CDR3 sequences, roughly 20% of them seen just once. Concerning this clonotype: What it binds is unknown.

Study-wide results and caveats: A balance of CD4 and CD8 characterized clones contracting day 15 to 85, whereas later expanders leaned CD4+. Clones which contracted sat mainly in CM and EM if CD4+, and in EMRA if CD8+.

Per the germline V gene, CDR1 is SGHTA and CDR2 is FQGNSA. This CDR3 has 15 amino acids. Trimming shortened V by 1 base and J by 5 bases, and 15 bases separated the two germline ends. Sequenced input: PBMCs or a T cell subset sorted from them (not recorded which). This receptor was identified in an adult woman who had mild COVID-19 (a few samples of this study predate the infection). Cell type and time point are not known. The rearrangement joins TRBV7-2 to TRBJ2-7; possible D gene TRBD2, 6 bases. The CDR3 reads CASSLVGSTSNEQYF. The DNA of the CDR3 is TGTGCCAGCAGCTTAGTTGGATCGACTAGTAACGAGCAGTACTTC.